This is a list of T cell receptor beta chains from one sample in a study of blood T cell repertoires in COVID-19. TCRdb's copy holds only in-frame clones and misses some; the assay was immunoSEQ multiplex PCR. The sample consists of under 150,000 clones, around 80% of them appearing once. Sequences were obtained from peripheral blood. The origin of the receptors is a woman aged 45-60 years with acute or convalescent COVID-19. Each CDR3 is given without its conserved first and last residue. A D gene is named only where the DNA matches it firmly. The size of a clone is reported for some rows only, either as once, few or many, or as a class for expanded clones.

d_gene: .; abundance: .; j_gene: TRBJ1-5; v_gene: TRBV7-9; CDR3aa: ASSFYSNQPQH
d_gene: .; abundance: .; j_gene: TRBJ2-5; v_gene: TRBV6-2/TRBV6-3; CDR3aa: ASSYPTTRGETQY
d_gene: TRBD2; abundance: .; j_gene: TRBJ2-1; v_gene: TRBV6-2/TRBV6-3; CDR3aa: ASSGGGFSNEQF
d_gene: .; abundance: .; j_gene: TRBJ1-2; v_gene: TRBV15; CDR3aa: ATSRDRGSNYGYT
d_gene: .; abundance: .; j_gene: TRBJ1-2; v_gene: TRBV14; CDR3aa: ASSQDWAGDYGYT
d_gene: .; abundance: .; j_gene: TRBJ1-1; v_gene: TRBV19; CDR3aa: ASLDSYTEAF
d_gene: .; abundance: .; j_gene: TRBJ1-2; v_gene: TRBV7-9; CDR3aa: ASSSQIDGYT
d_gene: .; abundance: few; j_gene: TRBJ1-6; v_gene: TRBV3-1/TRBV3-2; CDR3aa: ASSQGARPNNSPLH
d_gene: .; abundance: .; j_gene: TRBJ2-2; v_gene: TRBV19; CDR3aa: ASNSRGKGTGELF
d_gene: TRBD2; abundance: .; j_gene: TRBJ2-1; v_gene: TRBV10-3; CDR3aa: AISEGLAGGNEQF
d_gene: .; abundance: .; j_gene: TRBJ1-1; v_gene: TRBV4-3; CDR3aa: ASSFGENTEAF
d_gene: .; abundance: .; j_gene: TRBJ1-2; v_gene: TRBV5-1; CDR3aa: ASTPGSEGDGYT
d_gene: .; abundance: .; j_gene: TRBJ1-5; v_gene: TRBV11-2; CDR3aa: ASSLTLTDPNQPQH
d_gene: .; abundance: few; j_gene: TRBJ1-2; v_gene: TRBV29-1; CDR3aa: SVDPVEFYGYT
d_gene: TRBD1; abundance: few; j_gene: TRBJ1-6; v_gene: TRBV19; CDR3aa: ASGRTGNSPLH
d_gene: .; abundance: .; j_gene: TRBJ1-4; v_gene: TRBV15; CDR3aa: ATRALGSGGANEKLF
d_gene: TRBD1; abundance: few; j_gene: TRBJ2-7; v_gene: TRBV3-1/TRBV3-2; CDR3aa: ASSQGIRTGGTYEQY
d_gene: TRBD2; abundance: once; j_gene: TRBJ2-1; v_gene: TRBV2; CDR3aa: ASRTSGDLNEQF
d_gene: .; abundance: .; j_gene: TRBJ1-1; v_gene: TRBV25-1; CDR3aa: ASSETRGGSRSAAF
d_gene: .; abundance: .; j_gene: TRBJ1-4; v_gene: TRBV6-2/TRBV6-3; CDR3aa: ASSYSSASTNEKLF
d_gene: TRBD2; abundance: .; j_gene: TRBJ2-1; v_gene: TRBV19; CDR3aa: ASHRSTGGAGEQF
d_gene: TRBD1; abundance: .; j_gene: TRBJ1-2; v_gene: TRBV12-5; CDR3aa: ASGLDTGARGYT
d_gene: TRBD1; abundance: few; j_gene: TRBJ2-5; v_gene: TRBV5-1; CDR3aa: ASSLMGTGLEETQY
d_gene: .; abundance: .; j_gene: TRBJ1-2; v_gene: TRBV7-2; CDR3aa: ASSLVGGGADGYT
d_gene: TRBD1; abundance: once; j_gene: TRBJ2-3; v_gene: TRBV6-2/TRBV6-3; CDR3aa: ASSTGTGRTDTQY
d_gene: TRBD1; abundance: .; j_gene: TRBJ1-5; v_gene: TRBV7-2; CDR3aa: ASSPGTGMNQPQH
d_gene: .; abundance: .; j_gene: TRBJ2-5; v_gene: TRBV20-1; CDR3aa: SASAGRETQY
d_gene: .; abundance: .; j_gene: TRBJ1-4; v_gene: TRBV3-1/TRBV3-2; CDR3aa: ASSPSDPGIQKLF
d_gene: .; abundance: .; j_gene: TRBJ2-6; v_gene: TRBV7-9; CDR3aa: ASRRSGSGANVLT
d_gene: .; abundance: .; j_gene: TRBJ2-7; v_gene: TRBV27; CDR3aa: ASASSHYYEQY
d_gene: TRBD1; abundance: .; j_gene: TRBJ1-2; v_gene: TRBV28; CDR3aa: ASSPGGWGYT
d_gene: .; abundance: .; j_gene: TRBJ2-1; v_gene: TRBV7-9; CDR3aa: ASSLNAGEQF
d_gene: .; abundance: .; j_gene: TRBJ1-5; v_gene: TRBV9; CDR3aa: ASSVEREGQPQH
d_gene: TRBD2; abundance: .; j_gene: TRBJ2-1; v_gene: TRBV6-2/TRBV6-3; CDR3aa: ASSYSSAGGLYEQF
d_gene: .; abundance: .; j_gene: TRBJ1-5; v_gene: TRBV27; CDR3aa: ASSINSLLFQPQH